Listed below are T cell receptor beta chains from one sample, sequenced in a study of blood T cell repertoires in COVID-19. Here immunoSEQ multiplex PCR was the method, and the copy in TCRdb shows in-frame clones only, minus some. Counted here are about 190,000 clones, just under 80% occurring once; the ten biggest clones make up 2.8%. The sample taken for sequencing was peripheral blood. The receptors stem from a woman older than 75 with active or convalescent COVID-19. The CDR3 runs from the conserved cysteine through the conserved F or W. The D gene is left open where the match is weak. Clone sizes are given selectively: once, few, many, or a class where the clone is expanded.

>TRBV28|TRBD1|TRBJ2-7|.
TGTGCCAGCAGAGCCCCGGGACAGTCCTACGAGCAGTACTTC
CASRAPGQSYEQYF
>TRBV5-1|.|TRBJ2-5|few
TGCGCCAGCAGCTTGGCGGGGAACGAAGAGACCCAGTACTTC
CASSLAGNEETQYF
>TRBV5-4|.|TRBJ2-3|.
TGTGCCAGCAGCTCCCAGGGGGGTTCCCCAGTAGATACGCAGTATTTT
CASSSQGGSPVDTQYF
>TRBV5-6|.|TRBJ1-5|.
TGTGCCAGCAGCTTGGCTGGGGAGGGGTATAGCAATCAGCCCCAGCATTTT
CASSLAGEGYSNQPQHF
>TRBV6-5|.|TRBJ2-7|.
TGTGCCAGCTCCTCGGGGGTCGAGGGTAGGTACGAGCAGTACTTC
CASSSGVEGRYEQYF
>TRBV28|.|TRBJ2-3|.
TGTGCCAGCAGTCCGAGGGGGACACGGGTGTCAGATACGCAGTATTTT
CASSPRGTRVSDTQYF
>TRBV24-1|TRBD1|TRBJ2-1|.
TGTGCCACCAGTGACTTCGCAGGGGGCAACTCCTACAATGAGCAGTTCTTC
CATSDFAGGNSYNEQFF
>TRBV2|TRBD2|TRBJ2-5|.
TGTGCCAGCTTGCAGCGGGGGGGCTTCGAGACCCAGTACTTC
CASLQRGGFETQYF
>TRBV5-1|.|TRBJ1-1|.
TGCGCCAGCAGCTCCGGCCGGACAGATATGAACACTGAAGCTTTCTTT
CASSSGRTDMNTEAFF
>TRBV2|TRBD1|TRBJ1-1|.
TGTGCCAGCAGCCTGGGACAGGGTGAAGCTTTCTTT
CASSLGQGEAFF
>TRBV19|.|TRBJ1-5|few
TGTGCCAGTAGTAGTCTTTATCTTTTTAGTCAGCCCCAGCATTTT
CASSSLYLFSQPQHF
>TRBV6-5|TRBD1|TRBJ2-2|once
TGTGCCAGCAGTTACGCCGGGACAGGGGACACCGGGGAGCTGTTTTTT
CASSYAGTGDTGELFF
>TRBV11-3|.|TRBJ2-3|.
TGTGCCAGCTCCGAGACTCGCACAGATACGCAGTATTTT
CASSETRTDTQYF
>TRBV5-1|.|TRBJ2-3|once
TGCGCCAGCAGCTTGGTTGGGGCCGGCACAGATACGCAGTATTTT
CASSLVGAGTDTQYF
>TRBV11-3|TRBD1|TRBJ2-1|.
TGTGCCAGCAGCTCGGGACAGTACAATGAGCAGTTCTTC
CASSSGQYNEQFF
>TRBV18|TRBD1|TRBJ1-2|.
TGTGCCAGCTCACCCGGGCAGGGGGCAAATGGCTACACCTTC
CASSPGQGANGYTF
>TRBV7-9|.|TRBJ2-7|few
TGTGCCAGCAGCTCCTCACAGGGAGTCTACGAGCAGTACTTC
CASSSSQGVYEQYF
>TRBV3-1/TRBV3-2|.|TRBJ1-1|once
TGTGCCAGCAGCCAAGATGCGGCCCTCAAAGCTTTCTTT
CASSQDAALKAFF
>TRBV5-1|TRBD1|TRBJ1-1|.
TGCGCCAGCAGCTTTGACAGGGCCATTGGGTGGACTGAAGCTTTCTTT
CASSFDRAIGWTEAFF
>TRBV12-3/TRBV12-4|.|TRBJ1-2|.
TGTGCCAGCAGTAAGTCCGGGGGCTACACCTTC
CASSKSGGYTF
>TRBV29-1|TRBD1|TRBJ1-1|.
TGCAGCGTTGCGGACAGGGGGAACACTGAAGCTTTCTTT
CSVADRGNTEAFF
>TRBV6-5|.|TRBJ2-2|.
TGTGCCAGCAGTCTGATCAAACAAACCGGGGAGCTGTTTTTT
CASSLIKQTGELFF
>TRBV27|.|TRBJ2-7|.
TGTGCCAGCAGCCGAATCCAGGCGTTGGGGGCCTCCTACGAGCAGTACTTC
CASSRIQALGASYEQYF
>TRBV15|TRBD1|TRBJ2-1|.
TGTGCCACCAGCAGAGGGGGACAGGGCAACAATGAGCAGTTCTTC
CATSRGGQGNNEQFF
>TRBV5-4|.|TRBJ2-5|.
TGTGCCAGCAGCCGGGATGGCAGCAGTGGGGAGACCCAGTACTTC
CASSRDGSSGETQYF
>TRBV7-2|.|TRBJ1-3|.
TGTGCCAGCAGCTTAGTTGGGGGCGCGTCTGGAAACACCATATATTTT
CASSLVGGASGNTIYF
>TRBV5-1|TRBD1|TRBJ1-6|.
TGCGCCAGCAGCTTAACTACAGGGGGCGAGTATTCACCCCTCCACTTT
CASSLTTGGEYSPLHF
>TRBV5-6|.|TRBJ1-6|.
TGTGCCAGCAGCGCCTCAGGGTTAGGCTCCTATAATTCACCCCTCCACTTT
CASSASGLGSYNSPLHF
>TRBV3-1/TRBV3-2|TRBD2|TRBJ2-5|.
TGTGCCAGCAGCCAAGTAGCGGGGAACCAAGAGACCCAGTACTTC
CASSQVAGNQETQYF
>TRBV28|TRBD2|TRBJ2-1|.
TGTGCCAGCAGAAAAGCGGGGGGGCCAAGGAATGAGCAGTTCTTC
CASRKAGGPRNEQFF
>TRBV27|TRBD1|TRBJ2-5|.
TGTGCCAGCAGTTTAGGGACAGGGAAGGAGACCCAGTACTTC
CASSLGTGKETQYF
>TRBV5-5|TRBD1|TRBJ1-4|.
TGTGCCAGCAGCTTCGGGTCCGCAACTCTGGGACAGAATGAAAAACTGTTTTTT
CASSFGSATLGQNEKLFF
>TRBV6-6|TRBD2|TRBJ2-2|.
TGTGCCAGCAGTTACTCGGGGGGGATCGTCGGGGAGCTGTTTTTT
CASSYSGGIVGELFF
>TRBV4-2|.|TRBJ1-5|.
TGTGCCAGCAGCCAAGGGGCAGGTATTAGCAATCAGCCCCAGCATTTT
CASSQGAGISNQPQHF
>TRBV6-2/TRBV6-3|TRBD2|TRBJ2-1|.
TGTGCCAGCAGTTCGGACGTACTAGCGGAGCTCTACAATGAGCAGTTCTTC
CASSSDVLAELYNEQFF
>TRBV18|.|TRBJ2-1|.
TGTGCCAGCTCACCCGCGGCCGGCTACAATGAGCAGTTCTTC
CASSPAAGYNEQFF
>TRBV28|TRBD1|TRBJ2-7|.
TGTGCCAGCAGTCAGCGGACAGGGGGAGACGAGCAGTACTTC
CASSQRTGGDEQYF
>TRBV19|TRBD1|TRBJ2-4|.
TGTGCCACCGCCGACAGGGTGGTTGGCAAAAACATTCAGTACTTC
CATADRVVGKNIQYF
>TRBV10-3|.|TRBJ1-4|.
TGTGCCTCGTTAAGGGGGTTCGGCGAAAAACTGTTTTTT
CASLRGFGEKLFF
>TRBV29-1|.|TRBJ2-3|.
TGCAGCGTTCAAAAAGGGACAAGTGGAGATACGCAGTATTTT
CSVQKGTSGDTQYF
>TRBV5-1|.|TRBJ1-4|.
TGCGCCAGCAGCCCTGGACAGCCTCTCGCAGAAAAACTGTTTTTT
CASSPGQPLAEKLFF
>TRBV7-2|.|TRBJ2-7|.
TGTGCCAGCAGCTTTCACGGGGGGCCCGGCTACGAGCAGTACTTC
CASSFHGGPGYEQYF
>TRBV28|.|TRBJ2-1|.
TGTGCCAGCAGTTTAACGAGTGGGGCCTCTTCATACAATGAGCAGTTCTTC
CASSLTSGASSYNEQFF
>TRBV3-1/TRBV3-2|.|TRBJ1-2|.
TGTGCCAGCAGCCAAGATCCGGCGGAGAGCTATGGCTACACCTTC
CASSQDPAESYGYTF
>TRBV28|.|TRBJ2-1|.
TGTGCCATCCGCCTGGACAGCCTCTCCTACAATGAGCAGTTCTTC
CAIRLDSLSYNEQFF